This is a list of T cell receptor beta chains from one sample in a study of cytomegalovirus exposure and HLA in healthy donors. Using immunoSEQ multiplex PCR, the repertoire was profiled, and TCRdb retains in-frame clones only, with some absent. The table includes under 250,000 clones, roughly 83% detected once. The sequenced material came from PBMCs. Receptors were obtained from a woman under 30 in good health and CMV-seronegative. CDR3s include the opening cysteine and the closing phenylalanine or tryptophan. The order of the fields is J gene, V gene, D gene, clone size, CDR3 protein, CDR3 DNA. The D gene is left open where the match is weak. Clone size is stated in some rows and not others, as once, few, many or a class when expanded.

TRBJ2-2 TRBV9 NA NA CASSVGAAGILNTGELFF TGTGCCAGCAGCGTAGGCGCGGCGGGCATATTGAACACCGGGGAGCTGTTTTTT
TRBJ1-2 TRBV5-1 TRBD1 NA CASRSTGSKHGYTF TGCGCCAGCAGATCGACAGGGAGTAAGCATGGCTACACCTTC
TRBJ1-5 TRBV2 NA NA CASSEEAANQPQHF TGTGCCAGCAGTGAAGAAGCGGCCAATCAGCCCCAGCATTTT
TRBJ1-3 TRBV9 NA NA CASSVGDGTGNTIYF TGTGCCAGCAGCGTCGGGGACGGCACTGGAAACACCATATATTTT
TRBJ1-3 TRBV30 NA NA CAWSNRGNTIYF TGTGCCTGGAGTAACAGGGGAAACACCATATATTTT
TRBJ2-3 TRBV5-6 NA NA CASRWGQEDTQYF TGTGCCAGCCGCTGGGGGCAGGAAGATACGCAGTATTTT
TRBJ2-7 TRBV27 TRBD1 NA CASYGTDLSYEQYF TGTGCCAGCTATGGGACAGACCTTTCCTACGAGCAGTACTTC
TRBJ2-7 TRBV28 TRBD2 NA CASSAGERYEQYF TGTGCCAGCAGTGCGGGGGAACGGTACGAGCAGTACTTC
TRBJ1-1 TRBV13 NA few CASSFSLTADEAFF TGTGCCAGCAGCTTCTCTTTGACAGCCGATGAAGCTTTCTTT
TRBJ2-7 TRBV19 NA NA CASSISGRTNEQYF TGTGCCAGTAGTATCTCAGGACGCACGAACGAGCAGTACTTC
TRBJ2-7 TRBV12-5 TRBD2 NA CASVREGSYEQYF TGTGCTAGTGTACGGGAGGGCTCCTACGAGCAGTACTTC
TRBJ2-5 TRBV4-1 TRBD1 NA CASSQDWGQGEGETQYF TGCGCCAGCAGCCAAGATTGGGGACAGGGGGAAGGAGAGACCCAGTACTTC
TRBJ1-2 TRBV7-8 NA NA CASNPLGADGYTF TGTGCCAGCAACCCCTTAGGGGCAGATGGCTACACCTTC
TRBJ1-6 TRBV19 TRBD1 NA CASSALQGAPNSPLHF TGTGCCAGTAGTGCCCTACAGGGGGCGCCGAATTCACCCCTCCACTTT
TRBJ2-3 TRBV2 NA NA CASSLERTQYF TGTGCCAGCAGCTTAGAGAGGACGCAGTATTTT
TRBJ2-1 TRBV7-9 TRBD1 NA CASSLAVTGSDEQFF TGTGCCAGCAGCTTAGCCGTGACAGGGAGCGATGAGCAGTTCTTC
TRBJ2-2 TRBV5-4 NA NA CASSLVAGSQTGELFF TGTGCCAGCAGCTTGGTTGCAGGCAGCCAGACCGGGGAGCTGTTTTTT
TRBJ1-4 TRBV4-2 TRBD1 NA CASSHPTGKGENEKLFF TGTGCCAGCAGCCACCCGACAGGGAAGGGAGAAAATGAAAAACTGTTTTTT
TRBJ2-3 TRBV5-6 TRBD2 NA CASSPSGGSDTQYF TGTGCCAGCAGCCCCTCGGGGGGGTCCGATACGCAGTATTTT
TRBJ2-7 TRBV6-1 NA many CASSEGGDTSTEQYF TGTGCCAGCAGTGAAGGGGGTGACACGAGTACCGAGCAGTACTTC